The source of this T cell receptor (beta chain) is a study of blood T cells in healthy people across ages. This clonotype was observed at least ten times. V dropped 1 base and J dropped 4; count of bases not matched to a gene: 4. CDR1 and CDR2 from the germline V gene are MGHRA and YSYEKL. CDR3 length: 15 amino acids. Primers used in a second PCR of about 7 to 12 cycles were a sample-barcoded 5' primer and a J-beta primer mix. TCRdb re-called the 5' RACE reads through MiXCR, storing one row per CDR3 protein. This sample has approximately 810,000 distinct CDR3 sequences; more than 25% occur once, and the top ten carry 17%.

What was sequenced was blood. This TCR came from a woman of 80 years or more in good health. The chain links TRBV4-1 to TRBJ2-5; 9 bases line up with TRBD1. Here the CDR3 reads CASSQGTGVRETQYF. CDR3 DNA: TGCGCCAGCAGCCAAGGGACAGGGGTCCGAGAGACCCAGTACTTC.